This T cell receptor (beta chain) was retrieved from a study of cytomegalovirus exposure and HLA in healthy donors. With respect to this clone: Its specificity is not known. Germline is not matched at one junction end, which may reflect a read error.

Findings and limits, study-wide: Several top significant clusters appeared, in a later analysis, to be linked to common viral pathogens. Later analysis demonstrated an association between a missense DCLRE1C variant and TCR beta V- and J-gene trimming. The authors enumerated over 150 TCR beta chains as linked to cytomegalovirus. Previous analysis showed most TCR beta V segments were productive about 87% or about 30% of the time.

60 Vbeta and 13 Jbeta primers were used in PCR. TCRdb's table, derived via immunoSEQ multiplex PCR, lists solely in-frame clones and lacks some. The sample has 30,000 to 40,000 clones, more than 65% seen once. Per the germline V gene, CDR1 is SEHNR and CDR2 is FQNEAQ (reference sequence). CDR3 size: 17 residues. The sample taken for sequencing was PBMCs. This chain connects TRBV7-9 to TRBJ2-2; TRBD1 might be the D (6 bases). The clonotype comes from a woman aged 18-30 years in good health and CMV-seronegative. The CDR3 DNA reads TGTTCCAGCAGCCCCCGCCCGGGACACGCGAACACCGGGGAGCTGTTTTTT. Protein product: CSSSPRPGHANTGELFF.